This T cell receptor (beta chain) stems from a study of blood T cell repertoires in COVID-19. Germline V gives CDR1 SNHLY, CDR2 FYNNEI. V was pared by 6 bases and J by 5 bases, with 9 bases of the junction left unmatched. The CDR3 spans 15 residues. Only in-frame clones appear in the TCRdb table, and some are missing; sequencing was by immunoSEQ multiplex PCR. In the table there are 150,000 or so clones, around 80% of which are singletons. The sample consisted of peripheral blood. This TCR was sampled from a human donor with acute or convalescent COVID-19. The donor label of this sample is uncertain. J is TRBJ2-5 and V is TRBV2; TRBD2 matches 10 bases. CDR3 in DNA: TGTGCCAGCAGCTACATAGCGGGGGGAGGGGAGACCCAGTACTTC. Protein: CASSYIAGGGETQYF.